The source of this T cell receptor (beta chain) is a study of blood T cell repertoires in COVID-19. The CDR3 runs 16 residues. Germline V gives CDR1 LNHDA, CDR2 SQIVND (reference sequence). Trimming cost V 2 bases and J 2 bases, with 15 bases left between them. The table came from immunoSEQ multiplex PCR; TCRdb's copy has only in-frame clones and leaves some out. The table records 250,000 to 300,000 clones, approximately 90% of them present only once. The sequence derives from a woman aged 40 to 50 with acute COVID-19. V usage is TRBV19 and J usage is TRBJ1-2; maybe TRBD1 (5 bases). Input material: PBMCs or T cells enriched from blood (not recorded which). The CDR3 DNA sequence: TGTGCCAGTAGTATATTTGCGGTGGGGGGAAACTATGGCTACACCTTC. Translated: CASSIFAVGGNYGYTF.